The clone carrying this T cell receptor (beta chain) was counted a few times. Its antigen is undetermined. This sample also contains other DNA sequences that code for the same CDR3. Specified time point: baseline pretreatment blood. Treatment of the sample: 15 Gy SBRT to primary tumor, nephrectomy 4 weeks later. Radiation-treated patients gave blood at baseline, week 2 and week 4. The patient's renal cell carcinoma had clear cell pathology. Profiled with immunoSEQ multiplex PCR; TCRdb holds only in-frame clones, not every one. The sample shows 95,000 to 150,000 clones, roughly 80% of them seen only once. The data stem from a study of radiation and T cells in renal cell carcinoma. The CDR3 loop spans 13 amino acids. CDR1 and CDR2 (germline): SNHLY, FYNNEI. V was trimmed by 6 bases and J by 3 bases, leaving 11 bases between them. Whole-study results and caveats: In blood, top tumor clones expanded by 2 weeks, shrinking by 4.

The sample was blood, taken from a patient whose treatment included radiotherapy and nephrectomy. This TCR came from a woman aged 60-75 years with renal cell carcinoma. The chain couples TRBV2 to TRBJ1-1, with D tentatively TRBD1 (5 bases). CDR3 protein: CASSGREYTEAFF. In nucleotides, the CDR3 is TGTGCCAGCAGCGGCAGGGAATACACTGAAGCTTTCTTT.